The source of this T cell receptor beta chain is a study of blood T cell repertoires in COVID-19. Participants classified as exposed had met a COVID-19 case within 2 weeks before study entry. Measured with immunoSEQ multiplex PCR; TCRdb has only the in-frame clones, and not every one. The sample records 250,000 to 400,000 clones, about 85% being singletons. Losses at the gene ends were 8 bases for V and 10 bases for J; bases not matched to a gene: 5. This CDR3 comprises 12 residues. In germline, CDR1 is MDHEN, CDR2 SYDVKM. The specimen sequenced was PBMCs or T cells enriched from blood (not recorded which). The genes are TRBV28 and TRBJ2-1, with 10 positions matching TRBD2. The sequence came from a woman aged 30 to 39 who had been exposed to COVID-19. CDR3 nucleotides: TGTGCCAGCTTTACTAGCGGGGCCGAGCAGTTCTTC. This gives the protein CASFTSGAEQFF.